A selection of T cell receptor beta chains follows, all from one sample in a study of shared clonotypes between healthy human individuals. The table came from immunoSEQ multiplex PCR; TCRdb's copy has only in-frame clones and leaves some out. The sample shows fewer than 600,000 clones, 79% of them seen only once. The sequenced sample consisted of PBMCs. These receptors originate from a middle-aged woman in good health. Some clones in this sample may be carry-over from other donors' samples. Both conserved end residues are part of each CDR3. Fields, in order: V gene, D gene, J gene, clone size, CDR3 protein. A D gene is named only where the DNA matches it firmly. Clone sizes are given selectively: once, few, many, or a class where the clone is expanded.

TRBV30	TRBD1	TRBJ1-3	.	CAWNAGGNTIYF
TRBV18	TRBD1	TRBJ1-2	.	CASSLSGGRNYGYTF
TRBV18	.	TRBJ1-1	.	CASSLLQRPNTEAFF
TRBV6-4	.	TRBJ2-3	.	CASSHGGSTDTQYF
TRBV6-1	.	TRBJ2-5	.	CASRLQPRGGETQYF
TRBV9	TRBD1	TRBJ2-7	.	CASSVTGGLSYEQYF
TRBV5-1	TRBD2	TRBJ2-7	once	CASSLIPTSGSNEQYF
TRBV30	TRBD2	TRBJ2-7	once	CAWSDLGLAGVEQYF
TRBV19	.	TRBJ1-5	.	CASSIQGVPPQHF
TRBV19	TRBD2	TRBJ2-2	few	CASSISGSGAGELFF
TRBV2	TRBD2	TRBJ2-7	once	CASRRTSASSYEQYF
TRBV18	TRBD2	TRBJ2-7	.	CASSPTSGDYEQYF
TRBV2	.	TRBJ2-3	.	CASSELLGWADTQYF